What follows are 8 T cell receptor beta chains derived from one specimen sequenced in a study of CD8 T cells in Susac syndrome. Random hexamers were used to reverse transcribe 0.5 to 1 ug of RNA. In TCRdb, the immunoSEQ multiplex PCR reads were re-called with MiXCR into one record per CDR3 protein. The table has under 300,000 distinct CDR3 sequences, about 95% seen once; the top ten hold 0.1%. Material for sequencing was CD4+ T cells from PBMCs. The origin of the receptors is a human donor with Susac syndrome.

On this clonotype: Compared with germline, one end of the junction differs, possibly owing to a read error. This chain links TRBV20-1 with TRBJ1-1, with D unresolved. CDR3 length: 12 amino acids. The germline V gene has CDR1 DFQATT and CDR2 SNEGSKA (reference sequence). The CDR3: CSGRFLNTEAFF. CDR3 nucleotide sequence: TGCAGTGGTAGATTTTTGAACACTGAAGCTTTCTTT.

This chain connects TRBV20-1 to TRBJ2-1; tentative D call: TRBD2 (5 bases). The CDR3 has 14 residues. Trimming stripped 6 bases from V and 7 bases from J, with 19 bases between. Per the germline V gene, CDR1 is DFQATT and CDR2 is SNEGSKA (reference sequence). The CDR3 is CSATWAGSGNEQFF. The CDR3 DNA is TGCAGTGCAACCTGGGCAGGATCGGGGAATGAGCAGTTCTTC.

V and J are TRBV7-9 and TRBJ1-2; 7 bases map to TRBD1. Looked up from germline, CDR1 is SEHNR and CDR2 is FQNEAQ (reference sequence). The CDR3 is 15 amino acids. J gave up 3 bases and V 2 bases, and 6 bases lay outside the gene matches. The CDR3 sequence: CASSLFGGGDYGYTF. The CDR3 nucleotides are TGTGCCAGCAGCTTATTTGGAGGGGGCGACTATGGCTACACCTTC.

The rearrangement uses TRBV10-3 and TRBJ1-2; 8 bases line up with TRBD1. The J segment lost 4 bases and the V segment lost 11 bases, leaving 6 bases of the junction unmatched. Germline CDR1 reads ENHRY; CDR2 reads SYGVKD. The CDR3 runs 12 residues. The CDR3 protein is CAFGQGFYGYTF. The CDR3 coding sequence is TGTGCCTTCGGACAGGGATTCTATGGCTACACCTTC.

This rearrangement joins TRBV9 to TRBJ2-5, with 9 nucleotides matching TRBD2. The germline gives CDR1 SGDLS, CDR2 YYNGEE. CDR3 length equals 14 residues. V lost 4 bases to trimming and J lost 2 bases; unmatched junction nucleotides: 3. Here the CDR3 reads CASSQTSGQETQYF. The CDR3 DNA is TGTGCCAGCAGCCAGACTAGCGGACAAGAGACCCAGTACTTC.

The CDR3 loop is CASSLMGTSGNEQFF. The CDR3 coding sequence is TGTGCCAGCAGCTTAATGGGGACTAGCGGCAATGAGCAGTTCTTC. V and J are TRBV7-3 and TRBJ2-1, with TRBD2 matching 11 bases. CDR3 length: 15 residues. Looked up from germline, CDR1 is SGHTA and CDR2 is FQGTGA. The trim removed 1 base at V and 6 bases at J, leaving 2 bases unmatched.

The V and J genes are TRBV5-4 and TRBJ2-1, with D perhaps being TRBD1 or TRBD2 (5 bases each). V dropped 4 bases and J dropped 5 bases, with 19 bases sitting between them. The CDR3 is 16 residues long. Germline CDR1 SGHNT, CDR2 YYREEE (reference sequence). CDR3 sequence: CASSRTWTMENNEQFF. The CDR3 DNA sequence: TGTGCCAGCAGCCGGACTTGGACAATGGAGAACAATGAGCAGTTCTTC. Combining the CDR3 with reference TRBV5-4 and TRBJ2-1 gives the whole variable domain ETGVTQSPTHLIKTRGQQVTLRCSSQSGHNTVSWYQQALGQGPQFIFQYYREEENGRGNFPPRFSGLQFPNYSSELNVNALELDDSALYLCASSRTWTMENNEQFFGPGTRLTVL.

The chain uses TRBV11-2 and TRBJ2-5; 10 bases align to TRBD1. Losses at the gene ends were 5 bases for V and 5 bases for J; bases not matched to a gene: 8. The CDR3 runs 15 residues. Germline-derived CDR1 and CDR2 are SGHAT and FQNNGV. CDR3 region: CASSRDRGSWETQYF. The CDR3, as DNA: TGTGCCAGCAGCCGGGACAGGGGAAGTTGGGAGACCCAGTACTTC. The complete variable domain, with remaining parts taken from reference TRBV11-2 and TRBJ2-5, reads EAGVAQSPRYKIIEKRQSVAFWCNPISGHATLYWYQQILGQGPKLLIQFQNNGVVDDSQLPKDRFSAERLKGVDSTLKIQPAKLEDSAVYLCASSRDRGSWETQYFGPGTRLLVL.